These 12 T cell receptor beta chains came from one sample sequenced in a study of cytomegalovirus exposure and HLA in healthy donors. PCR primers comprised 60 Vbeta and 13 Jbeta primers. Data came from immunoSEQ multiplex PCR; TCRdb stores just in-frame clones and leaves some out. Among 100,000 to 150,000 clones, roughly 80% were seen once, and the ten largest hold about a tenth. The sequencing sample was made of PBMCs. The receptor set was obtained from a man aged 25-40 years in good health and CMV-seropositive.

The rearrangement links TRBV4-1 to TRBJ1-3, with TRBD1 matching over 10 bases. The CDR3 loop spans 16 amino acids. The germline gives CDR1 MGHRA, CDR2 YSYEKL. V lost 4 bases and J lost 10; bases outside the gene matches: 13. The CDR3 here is CASSRPGQGPGGTIYF. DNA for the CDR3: TGCGCCAGCAGCCGCCCGGGACAGGGGCCGGGTGGGACCATATATTTT.

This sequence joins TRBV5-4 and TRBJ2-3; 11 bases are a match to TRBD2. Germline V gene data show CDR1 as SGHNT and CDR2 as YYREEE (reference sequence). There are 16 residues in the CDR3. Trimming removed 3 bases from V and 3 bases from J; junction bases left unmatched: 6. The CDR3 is CASSSGLAGPTDTQYF. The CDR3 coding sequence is TGTGCCAGCAGCTCTGGACTAGCGGGCCCGACAGATACGCAGTATTTT.

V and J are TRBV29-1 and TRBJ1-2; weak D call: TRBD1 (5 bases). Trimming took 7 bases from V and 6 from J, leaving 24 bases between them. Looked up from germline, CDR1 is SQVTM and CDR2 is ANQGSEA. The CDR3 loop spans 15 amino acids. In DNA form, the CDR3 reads TGCAGCGCCGGGACTTACAGTTTGGTGGTGGATGGCTACACCTTC. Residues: CSAGTYSLVVDGYTF.

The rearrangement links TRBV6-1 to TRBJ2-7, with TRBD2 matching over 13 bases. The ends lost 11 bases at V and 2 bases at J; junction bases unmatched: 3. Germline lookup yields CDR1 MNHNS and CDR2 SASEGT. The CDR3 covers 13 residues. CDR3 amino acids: CAGTSGDPYEQYF. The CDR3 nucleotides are TGTGCCGGGACTAGCGGGGACCCCTACGAGCAGTACTTC.

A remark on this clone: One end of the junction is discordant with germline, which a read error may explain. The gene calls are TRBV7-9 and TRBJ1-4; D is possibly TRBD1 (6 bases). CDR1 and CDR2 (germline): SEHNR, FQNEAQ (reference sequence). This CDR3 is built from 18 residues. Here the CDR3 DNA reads TGTTCCAGCAGCCCGCCTTCCGGGACACCTGCAACTAATGAAAAACTGTTTTTT. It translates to CSSSPPSGTPATNEKLFF.

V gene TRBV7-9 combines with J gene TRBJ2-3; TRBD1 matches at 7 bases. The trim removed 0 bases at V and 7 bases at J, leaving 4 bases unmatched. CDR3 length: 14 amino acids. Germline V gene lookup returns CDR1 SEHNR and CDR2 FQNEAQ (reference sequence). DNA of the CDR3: TGTGCCAGCAGCTTAGCGGCAGGGGGTTATACGCAGTATTTT. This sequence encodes CASSLAAGGYTQYF.

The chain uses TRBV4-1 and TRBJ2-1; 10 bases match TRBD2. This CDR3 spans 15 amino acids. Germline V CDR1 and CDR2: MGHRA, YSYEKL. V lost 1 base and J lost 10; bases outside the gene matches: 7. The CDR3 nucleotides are TGCGCCAGCAGCCAAGGGCTAGCGGGAGATCACGAGCAGTTCTTC. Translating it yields CASSQGLAGDHEQFF.

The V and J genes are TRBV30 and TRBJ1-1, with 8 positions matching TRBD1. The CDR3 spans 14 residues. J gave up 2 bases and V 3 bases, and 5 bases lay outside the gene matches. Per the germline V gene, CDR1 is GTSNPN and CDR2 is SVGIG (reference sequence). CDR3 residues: CAWSSGTGNTEAFF. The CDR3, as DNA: TGTGCCTGGAGCTCCGGGACAGGTAACACTGAAGCTTTCTTT.

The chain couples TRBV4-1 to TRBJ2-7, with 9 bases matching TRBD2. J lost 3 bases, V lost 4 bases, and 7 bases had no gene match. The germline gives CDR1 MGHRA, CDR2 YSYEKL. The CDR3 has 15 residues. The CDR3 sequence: CASSPQGSGSYEQYF. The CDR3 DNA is TGCGCCAGCAGCCCCCAGGGTAGCGGGAGCTACGAGCAGTACTTC.

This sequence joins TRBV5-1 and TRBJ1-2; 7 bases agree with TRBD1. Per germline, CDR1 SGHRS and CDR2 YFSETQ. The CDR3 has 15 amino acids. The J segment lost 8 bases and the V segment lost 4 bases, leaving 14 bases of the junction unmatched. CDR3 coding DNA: TGCGCCAGCAGCCCTGGACAGGTCCTGGGGGGAGGCTACACCTTC. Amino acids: CASSPGQVLGGGYTF.

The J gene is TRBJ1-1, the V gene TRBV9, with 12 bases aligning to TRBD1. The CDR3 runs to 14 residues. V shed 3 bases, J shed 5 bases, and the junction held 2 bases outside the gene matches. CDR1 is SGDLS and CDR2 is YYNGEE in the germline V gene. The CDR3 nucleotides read TGTGCCAGCAGCGGGGGACAGGGGGCGACTGAAGCTTTCTTT. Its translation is CASSGGQGATEAFF.

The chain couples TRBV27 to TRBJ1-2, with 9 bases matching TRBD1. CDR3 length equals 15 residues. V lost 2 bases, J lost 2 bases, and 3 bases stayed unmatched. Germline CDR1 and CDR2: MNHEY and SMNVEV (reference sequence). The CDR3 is CASSLGQGWNYGYTF. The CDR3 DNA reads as TGTGCCAGCAGTTTAGGACAGGGGTGGAACTATGGCTACACCTTC.